The source of this T cell receptor (beta chain) is a study of blood T cell repertoires in COVID-19. As processed by the authors: Estimation of nucleated cell counts relied on the amplification of reference gene primers. The repertoire was sequenced with immunoSEQ multiplex PCR; TCRdb's copy has only in-frame clones and lacks some. The DNA was the basis for D and trimming; V, J and clone size are from that table. The sample shows 200,000 to 250,000 clones, more than 75% of them seen only once. This CDR3 spans 14 amino acids. Germline V CDR1 and CDR2: SNHLY, FYNNEI. Losses at the gene ends were 4 bases for V and 2 bases for J; bases not matched to a gene: 4.

The origin of this receptor is a woman aged 25-40 years who had recovered from COVID-19. This chain links TRBV2 with TRBJ2-7; 8 bases line up with TRBD1. The sample taken for sequencing was peripheral blood. The CDR3 reads CASSGDRGTYEQYF. The DNA for the CDR3 is TGTGCCAGCAGTGGCGACAGGGGAACCTACGAGCAGTACTTC.